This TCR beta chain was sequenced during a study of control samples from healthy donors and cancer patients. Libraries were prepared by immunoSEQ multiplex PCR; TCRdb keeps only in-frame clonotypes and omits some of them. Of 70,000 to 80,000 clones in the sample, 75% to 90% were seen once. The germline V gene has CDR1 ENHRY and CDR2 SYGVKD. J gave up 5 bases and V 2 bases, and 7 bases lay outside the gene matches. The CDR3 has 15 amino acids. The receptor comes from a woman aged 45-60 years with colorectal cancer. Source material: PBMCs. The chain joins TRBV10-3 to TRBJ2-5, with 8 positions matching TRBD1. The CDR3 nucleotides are TGTGCCATCAGTGAGCGGGGACAGGCCGACGAGACCCAGTACTTC. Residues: CAISERGQADETQYF.